The 12 T cell receptor beta chains reported below all come from one sample, sequenced in a study of blood T cell repertoires in COVID-19. Sequencing was performed with immunoSEQ multiplex PCR; in TCRdb, only in-frame clones are kept and a portion is missing. The sample shows just over 90,000 clones, 80% of them seen only once. The source material was peripheral blood. The source of these receptors is a human donor in a cohort sampled during active COVID-19.

V usage is TRBV5-1 and J usage is TRBJ2-3; 11 bases are shared with TRBD2. Germline V CDR1 and CDR2: SGHRS, YFSETQ. This CDR3 is built from 16 residues. V lost 0 bases to trimming and J lost 4 bases; unmatched junction nucleotides: 4. In DNA form, the CDR3 reads TGCGCCAGCAGCTTGGATAGCGGGGGGGCGGCAGATACGCAGTATTTT. Its translation is CASSLDSGGAADTQYF.

V gene TRBV27 combines with J gene TRBJ2-7; a weak D match, TRBD2 (7 bases). Trimming removed 2 bases at V and 3 bases at J, with 14 bases between. CDR1 and CDR2 from the germline V gene are MNHEY and SMNVEV (reference sequence). The CDR3 runs to 15 residues. CDR3 bases: TGTGCCAGCAGTTTAAAAGGACTAGGGGGCTACGAGCAGTACTTC. Amino acids: CASSLKGLGGYEQYF.

The rearrangement joins TRBV5-4 to TRBJ2-2; 7 bases are shared with TRBD2. Germline CDR1 reads SGHNT; CDR2 reads YYREEE (reference sequence). Unmatched junction bases numbered 5, after V lost 4 bases and J lost 5 bases. The CDR3 extends over 14 amino acids. CDR3 DNA sequence: TGTGCCAGCAGCCCGGGAGGAGGGACCGGGGAGCTGTTTTTT. Its protein product is CASSPGGGTGELFF.

The chain links TRBV30 to TRBJ2-3; D possibly corresponds to TRBD2 (7 bases). Germline V gene lookup returns CDR1 GTSNPN and CDR2 SVGIG (reference sequence). V gave up 4 bases and J gave up 2 bases, with 13 bases separating them. This CDR3 region has 14 residues. This chain's CDR3 is CAWTGGLSTDTQYF. As DNA, the CDR3 is TGTGCCTGGACGGGGGGCCTCTCCACAGATACGCAGTATTTT.

By share of the sample, this clone is medium-sized. The chain has TRBV5-4 and TRBJ1-3; 9 bases are a match to TRBD1. Germline CDR1 and CDR2: SGHNT and YYREEE (reference sequence). The CDR3 runs to 17 residues. The V and J ends lost 4 bases and 0 bases, in that order; junction bases with no gene match: 8. Here the CDR3 DNA reads TGTGCCAGCAGCATCGGACAGGGGCTTAGCTCTGGAAACACCATATATTTT. This gives the protein CASSIGQGLSSGNTIYF. Combining the CDR3 with reference TRBV5-4 and TRBJ1-3 gives the whole variable domain ETGVTQSPTHLIKTRGQQVTLRCSSQSGHNTVSWYQQALGQGPQFIFQYYREEENGRGNFPPRFSGLQFPNYSSELNVNALELDDSALYLCASSIGQGLSSGNTIYFGEGSWLTVV.

This chain links TRBV11-2 with TRBJ2-7, with D possibly matching TRBD2 (7 bases). Germline V gives CDR1 SGHAT, CDR2 FQNNGV. This CDR3 has 15 amino acids. Trimming cost V 1 base and J 3 bases, with 13 bases left between them. The CDR3 sequence is CASSLGGGSLYEQYF. The CDR3, as DNA: TGTGCCAGCAGCTTAGGCGGGGGCTCCCTCTACGAGCAGTACTTC.

V usage is TRBV24-1 and J usage is TRBJ2-3; D remains unclear. CDR3 length: 14 amino acids. Trimming left V 4 bases short and J 5 bases short, with 12 bases between. CDR1 and CDR2 from the germline V gene are KGHDR and SFDVKD. In nucleotides, the CDR3 is TGTGCCACCAGTGAAGGCAGGCCGCAAGATACGCAGTATTTT. This sequence encodes CATSEGRPQDTQYF.

The chain has TRBV18 and TRBJ1-1; no definite D call. Germline values: CDR1 KGHSH, CDR2 LQKENI. V lost 3 bases, J lost 4 bases, and 15 bases lay in between. The CDR3 is made up of 15 amino acids. As DNA, the CDR3 is TGTGCCAGCTCACCCGCCGATGGTCTGGCCACTGAAGCTTTCTTT. Translated: CASSPADGLATEAFF. Using reference TRBV18 and TRBJ1-1 for the parts outside the CDR3, the full variable domain is NAGVMQNPRHLVRRRGQEARLRCSPMKGHSHVYWYRQLPEEGLKFMVYLQKENIIDESGMPKERFSAEFPKEGPSILRIQQVVRGDSAAYFCASSPADGLATEAFFGQGTRLTVV.

This rearrangement joins TRBV7-9 to TRBJ2-7; 14 positions agree with TRBD2. The CDR3 spans 17 residues. V lost 6 bases and J lost 3; bases outside the gene matches: 10. Germline-derived CDR1 and CDR2 are SEHNR and FQNEAQ (reference sequence). Here the CDR3 reads CASSSTGTSGGVYEQYF. CDR3 coding DNA: TGTGCCAGCAGTTCAACCGGGACTAGCGGGGGCGTCTACGAGCAGTACTTC.

The chain carries TRBV7-8 and TRBJ2-1, with 9 bases lining up with TRBD2. The germline V gene encodes CDR1 SGHVS and CDR2 FQNEAQ. The CDR3 spans 14 residues. V shed 4 bases and J 7 bases; nucleotides not matched to a gene: 5. For the CDR3, the DNA is TGTGCCAGCAGCTATAGCGGGAGTATGAATGAGCAGTTCTTC. It yields the protein CASSYSGSMNEQFF.

The CDR3 DNA sequence: TGTGCCAGCAGTCCGGACAGGGGAAACACCATATATTTT. This codes for CASSPDRGNTIYF. V and J are TRBV28 and TRBJ1-3, with 7 bases lining up with TRBD1. With 5 bases clipped from V and 4 bases from J, the junction kept 2 bases outside the gene matches. Germline CDR1 is MDHEN and CDR2 is SYDVKM. This CDR3 comprises 13 residues.

Only a few counts were recorded for this clone. The chain combines TRBV19 with TRBJ1-1, with a weak D call TRBD1 (6 bases). V lost 6 bases and J 4 bases, leaving 15 bases between the germline ends. The length of the CDR3 is 14 residues. Germline V gene lookup returns CDR1 LNHDA and CDR2 SQIVND (reference sequence). CDR3 region: CASRSGEGGTEAFF. CDR3 nucleotides: TGTGCCAGTAGGAGCGGGGAGGGGGGCACTGAAGCTTTCTTT.